These 16 T cell receptor beta chains were sequenced from one sample in a study of CD4 and CD8 cells across lung adenocarcinoma regions. TCRdb reanalysed the PCR reads using MiXCR and keeps one entry per CDR3 protein. The sample lists 12,000 or so distinct CDR3 sequences; about 50% were seen once. What was sequenced was CD8+ T cells from the margin of a lung tumor. The receptors were sampled from a male donor with lung adenocarcinoma. The CD4 and CD8 labels of this study may be unreliable.

The V and J genes are TRBV6-5 and TRBJ1-2, with D perhaps TRBD1 (5 bases). Germline lookup yields CDR1 MNHEY and CDR2 SVGAGI. The V end lost 2 bases, the J end lost 2 bases, and 9 bases lay between the germline ends. The CDR3 totals 14 residues. The CDR3 DNA reads as TGTGCCAGCAGTTACCCCGACAGAAACTATGGCTACACCTTC. As protein: CASSYPDRNYGYTF.

As for this clonotype: Relative to the germline gene, one junction end is altered; a read error may explain this. The chain recombines TRBV6-8 with TRBJ2-3; the D call may be TRBD1 or TRBD2 (5 bases each). The germline V gene has CDR1 MNHGY and CDR2 SAAAGT. The CDR3 totals 17 residues. In DNA, the CDR3 is TGTGCCAGCAGTTACCCACTAGGGGAACGGGGCGCAGAGACGCAGTATTTC. Its protein is CASSYPLGERGAETQYF.

A few counts support this clonotype. A much larger clonotype is one base distant, so this may be a read error. V usage is TRBV5-1 and J usage is TRBJ2-5, with 11 bases matching TRBD2. This CDR3 spans 16 amino acids. Germline CDR1 reads SGHRS; CDR2 reads YFSETQ. Trimming removed 2 bases from V and 11 bases from J; junction bases left unmatched: 14. CDR3 amino acids: CASSFLAGGSYNEQYF. DNA of the CDR3: TGCGCCAGCAGCTTCCTAGCGGGAGGCTCCTACAATGAGCAGTACTTC.

The rearrangement uses TRBV6-1 and TRBJ2-1; unclear D gene. V lost 8 bases and J 8 bases, leaving 22 bases between the germline ends. The CDR3 loop spans 15 amino acids. Looked up from germline, CDR1 is MNHNS and CDR2 is SASEGT. For the CDR3, the DNA is TGTGCCAGCGGTCGACTGGCGGTGAGATCCGATGAGCAGTTCTTC. Residues: CASGRLAVRSDEQFF.

In its sample, this clonotype ranks as medium-sized (0.01 to 0.1%). The chain recombines TRBV6-1 with TRBJ2-1; D may be TRBD1 (5 bases). With 7 bases removed from V and 0 bases from J, the gap between germline ends came to 10 bases. CDR3 size: 14 residues. CDR1 is MNHNS, CDR2 SASEGT, per germline. The CDR3 spells CASTRQSSYNEQFF. The CDR3 DNA reads TGTGCCAGCACCCGACAGAGCTCCTACAATGAGCAGTTCTTC.

V usage is TRBV9 and J usage is TRBJ2-3; possibly TRBD2 for D (5 bases). V was pared by 0 bases and J by 2 bases, with 7 bases between. The CDR3 is made up of 14 amino acids. Germline values: CDR1 SGDLS, CDR2 YYNGEE. The chain's CDR3 is CASSVDGVTDTQYF. The CDR3 DNA reads as TGTGCCAGCAGCGTAGACGGGGTCACAGATACGCAGTATTTT.

This clonotype was seen a handful of times. This chain connects TRBV27 to TRBJ2-4, with 8 positions matching TRBD2. CDR1 is MNHEY and CDR2 is SMNVEV in the germline V gene (reference sequence). The length of the CDR3 is 15 residues. Unmatched junction bases numbered 11, after V lost 0 bases and J lost 13 bases. CDR3 in DNA: TGTGCCAGCAGTTTATCGAGCGGGAGCCCCCTGGAGCAGTACTTC. It is translated as CASSLSSGSPLEQYF.

This chain connects TRBV4-1 to TRBJ2-7; 10 nucleotides agree with TRBD2. J was trimmed by 0 bases and V by 0 bases; bases with no gene match: 8. This CDR3 spans 18 amino acids. Germline V lookup: CDR1 MGHRA, CDR2 YSYEKL. The CDR3 coding sequence is TGCGCCAGCAGCCAAGAAAAGAGGGGGACTAGCGTCTCCTACGAGCAGTACTTC. Amino acid sequence: CASSQEKRGTSVSYEQYF.

This clonotype has at least ten counts. The chain couples TRBV10-2 to TRBJ2-1, with 13 bases that match TRBD2. CDR1 and CDR2 (germline): WSHSY, SAAADI. The length of the CDR3 is 16 residues. After removal of 7 bases from V and 6 bases from J, the junction contained 9 bases not matched to a gene. In DNA form, the CDR3 reads TGCGCCAGCATGAACCCCGGGACTAGCGGGGCCAATGAGCAGTTCTTC. The encoded protein is CASMNPGTSGANEQFF.

To note about this clonotype: An end of the junction does not agree with germline; a read error may underlie this. The chain uses TRBV6-1 and TRBJ2-3; D uncertain. The CDR3 is 15 amino acids. Germline CDR1 MNHNS, CDR2 SASEGT. The CDR3 loop reads CASSEIMRLADTQYF. CDR3 sequence (DNA): TGTGCCAGCAGTGAAATAATGAGGTTAGCAGATACCCAGTATTTT.

The J gene is TRBJ2-5, the V gene TRBV27; the D gene could be TRBD1 or TRBD2 (5 bases each). From germline, CDR1 is MNHEY and CDR2 SMNVEV (reference sequence). The CDR3 is 17 amino acids. The germline V and J ends were trimmed by 4 bases and 0 bases, with 18 bases remaining between them. The CDR3 nucleotides are TGTGCCAGCAGTTCGGGGCTCGCGGGCCGGGACCAAGAGACCCAGTACTTC. Protein sequence: CASSSGLAGRDQETQYF.

The J gene is TRBJ2-1, the V gene TRBV6-5; 13 bases are shared with TRBD2. The CDR3 extends over 19 amino acids. CDR1 MNHEY and CDR2 SVGAGI come from the germline V gene. The ends lost 1 base at V and 2 bases at J; junction bases unmatched: 8. The CDR3 DNA follows: TGTGCCAGCAGTTACTTAACTAGCGGGAGGGCCAAGACCTACAATGAGCAGTTCTTC. Translation gives CASSYLTSGRAKTYNEQFF.

By proportion, this clonotype is large. The rearrangement joins TRBV6-5 to TRBJ2-1; a weak D match, TRBD2 (5 bases). The CDR3 is made up of 14 amino acids. CDR1 is MNHEY and CDR2 is SVGAGI in the germline V gene. Deletions cut 5 bases from V and 0 bases from J, with 8 bases between. This CDR3 is CASSPSHSYNEQFF. In nucleotides, the CDR3 is TGTGCCAGCAGTCCTAGCCACTCCTACAATGAGCAGTTCTTC.

Comment on this clonotype: A read error may produce the germline difference seen at one junction end. The chain links TRBV10-2 to TRBJ2-5, with D perhaps TRBD2 (6 bases). The CDR3 has 14 amino acids. Germline assignment: CDR1 WSHSY and CDR2 SAAADI. CDR3 bases: TGCGCCGGCAGCGGGCGCCCGGGACCAGAGACCCAGTACTTC. This codes for CAGSGRPGPETQYF.

A note on this clonotype: A much larger clonotype is one base distant, so this may be a read error. The rearrangement links TRBV6-5 to TRBJ2-1; D possibly corresponds to TRBD2 (5 bases). The J call may be faulty, since TRBJ2-5 better matches the DNA end. The germline V gene has CDR1 MNHEY and CDR2 SVGAGI. The length of the CDR3 is 16 residues. CDR3 loop: CANSYSFTGLQETQYF. In nucleotides, the CDR3 is TGTGCCAACAGTTACTCGTTCACGGGATTACAAGAGACCCAGTACTTC.

V gene TRBV7-8 combines with J gene TRBJ2-1, with D unresolved. The CDR3 loop spans 16 amino acids. V lost 1 base and J 0 bases, leaving 10 bases between the germline ends. CDR1 SGHVS and CDR2 FQNEAQ come from the germline V gene. CDR3 sequence: CASSLGVGYSYNEQFF. In DNA, the CDR3 is TGTGCCAGCAGCTTAGGTGTTGGTTACTCCTACAATGAGCAGTTCTTC.